Following are 3 T cell receptor beta chains from one sample sequenced in a study of shared clonotypes between healthy human individuals. Data came from immunoSEQ multiplex PCR; TCRdb stores just in-frame clones and leaves some out. The top ten clones hold about 0.52% of a sample with more than 1 million clones, approximately 80% of them seen once. Sequences were obtained from memory CD4+ T cells from PBMCs. Subset: CD45RA-negative fraction. All receptors derive from a man younger than 30 in good health. Some clones in this sample may be carry-over from other donors' samples.

The chain links TRBV5-1 to TRBJ2-6; D is perhaps TRBD1 or TRBD2 (5 bases each). Germline CDR1 and CDR2: SGHRS and YFSETQ. CDR3 size: 16 residues. V was shortened by 2 bases and J by 2 bases, with 11 bases between the two germline ends. CDR3 region: CASSLGWDPGANVLTF. CDR3 nucleotide sequence: TGCGCCAGCAGCTTAGGGTGGGACCCTGGGGCCAACGTCCTGACTTTC. Supplemented by reference TRBV5-1 and TRBJ2-6, the full variable domain reads KAGVTQTPRYLIKTRGQQVTLSCSPISGHRSVSWYQQTPGQGLQFLFEYFSETQRNKGNFPGRFSGRQFSNSRSEMNVSTLELGDSALYLCASSLGWDPGANVLTFGAGSRLTVL.

This chain connects TRBV7-2 to TRBJ1-4; D is possibly TRBD1 (5 bases). Trimming removed 1 base at V and 4 bases at J, with 10 bases between. CDR3 length: 15 amino acids. Looked up from germline, CDR1 is SGHTA and CDR2 is FQGNSA. As DNA, the CDR3 is TGTGCCAGCAGCTTAGGGGGGTATGGTAATGAAAAACTGTTTTTT. Amino acid sequence: CASSLGGYGNEKLFF. The entire variable domain, with the rest obtained from reference TRBV7-2 and TRBJ1-4, is as follows: GAGVSQSPSNKVTEKGKDVELRCDPISGHTALYWYRQSLGQGLEFLIYFQGNSAPDKSGLPSDRFSAERTGGSVSTLTIQRTQQEDSAVYLCASSLGGYGNEKLFFGSGTQLSVL.

This chain joins TRBV9 and TRBJ1-1, with no clear D. Germline V gene data show CDR1 as SGDLS and CDR2 as YYNGEE. Trimming removed 2 bases from V and 0 bases from J, with 8 bases in between. The CDR3 is 14 amino acids. In nucleotides, the CDR3 is TGTGCCAGCAGCGTCGGACCCTTGAACACTGAAGCTTTCTTT. This encodes CASSVGPLNTEAFF.